This passage covers 27 T cell receptor beta chains from one sample sequenced in a study of HIV-infected patients and healthy controls. Alpha and beta constant-region primers primed reverse transcription of approximately 0.55 ug RNA. Each of the alpha and beta chains got its own library through chain-specific third strand synthesis with indices. TCRdb re-derived calls from the 5' RACE reads in MiXCR, one entry per CDR3 protein. Of approximately 12,000 distinct CDR3 sequences in the sample, about 5.1% were seen once. The repertoire came from unfractionated whole blood and reflected all unsorted peripheral T cells. Sequenced material: blood. The receptors derive from an adult in good health.

CDR3 nucleotide sequence: TGTGCCAGCAGTCCCCGAGGGGGCTACGAGCAGTACTTC. The encoded protein is CASSPRGGYEQYF. V and J are TRBV27 and TRBJ2-7; TRBD1 is a possible D gene (6 bases). Germline values: CDR1 MNHEY, CDR2 SMNVEV (reference sequence). The germline V and J ends were trimmed by 5 bases and 3 bases, with 11 bases remaining between them. This CDR3 contains 13 residues.

The table lists this clonotype with many counts. The rearrangement joins TRBV2 to TRBJ1-2; the D gene is possibly TRBD1 (5 bases). V was trimmed by 3 bases and J by 4 bases, leaving 12 bases between them. The CDR3 extends over 14 amino acids. CDR1 and CDR2 (germline): SNHLY, FYNNEI. CDR3 protein: CASSEAGTSYGYTF. In DNA, the CDR3 is TGTGCCAGCAGTGAGGCAGGGACCAGCTATGGCTACACCTTC.

This clonotype has at least ten counts. The rearrangement links TRBV19 to TRBJ2-7; possibly TRBD2 for D (6 bases). The CDR3 totals 16 residues. Germline CDR1 is LNHDA and CDR2 is SQIVND (reference sequence). The V gene lost 3 bases and the J gene lost 6 bases, with 21 bases spanning the gap. CDR3 in amino acids: CASSIRSGVGGVEQYF. The CDR3 DNA sequence: TGTGCCAGTAGTATTCGATCCGGGGTCGGCGGGGTCGAGCAGTACTTC.

In this sample, this clonotype is medium-sized. The chain recombines TRBV12-3 or TRBV12-4 with TRBJ2-7, with 7 nucleotides matching TRBD2. Trimming at V came to 1 base and at J to 3 bases, leaving 0 bases not matched to a gene. This CDR3 region has 13 residues. The DNA of the CDR3 is TGTGCCAGCAGTTTAGAGCGGGGCTACGAGCAGTACTTC. This codes for CASSLERGYEQYF.

This clonotype has more than one count but fewer than ten. J is TRBJ2-3 and V is TRBV20-1; 12 nucleotides agree with TRBD2. J was trimmed by 6 bases and V by 6 bases; bases with no gene match: 7. This CDR3 contains 14 residues. Germline V CDR1 and CDR2: DFQATT, SNEGSKA (reference sequence). The DNA for the CDR3 is TGCAGTGCCACTACTAGCGGGGGGATTGATACGCAGTATTTT. Its translation: CSATTSGGIDTQYF.

This clonotype was recorded at least ten times. This chain connects TRBV10-2 to TRBJ2-1, with 9 bases matching TRBD2. With V trimmed by 10 bases and J by 0 bases, 4 bases remained unmatched. The length of the CDR3 is 14 residues. Germline CDR1 is WSHSY and CDR2 is SAAADI. The CDR3 sequence: CATFSGSSYNEQFF. The DNA of the CDR3 is TGCGCCACCTTTAGCGGGAGCTCCTACAATGAGCAGTTCTTC.

This clonotype has a count of ten or more. The rearrangement joins TRBV3-1 to TRBJ2-4; possible D gene TRBD2, 6 bases. V was clipped by 0 bases and J by 2 bases, with 8 bases between them. CDR1 and CDR2 from the germline V gene are LGHDT and YNNKEL (reference sequence). This CDR3 region has 15 residues. This chain's CDR3 is CASSQELATKNIQYF. The CDR3 DNA sequence: TGTGCCAGCAGCCAAGAACTAGCAACCAAAAACATTCAGTACTTC.

This clonotype counts as medium-sized. The chain carries TRBV5-6 and TRBJ1-1, with D perhaps TRBD1 (5 bases). Per the germline V gene, CDR1 is SGHDT and CDR2 is YYEEEE. Trimming stripped 0 bases from V and 2 bases from J, with 8 bases between. The CDR3 spans 14 residues. The CDR3 coding sequence is TGTGCCAGCAGCTTGGAAGGGGACAACACTGAAGCTTTCTTT. Translated: CASSLEGDNTEAFF. Combining the CDR3 with reference TRBV5-6 and TRBJ1-1 gives the whole variable domain DAGVTQSPTHLIKTRGQQVTLRCSPKSGHDTVSWYQQALGQGPQFIFQYYEEEERQRGNFPDRFSGHQFPNYSSELNVNALLLGDSALYLCASSLEGDNTEAFFGQGTRLTVV.

This clonotype was observed many times. The chain combines TRBV29-1 with TRBJ2-1; 9 nucleotides match TRBD2. Germline lookup yields CDR1 SQVTM and CDR2 ANQGSEA. The CDR3 runs 14 residues. The V gene end was trimmed by 5 bases and the J gene end by 4 bases; junction bases not matched to a gene: 6. The CDR3 loop reads CSVISSGGYNEQFF. The CDR3, as DNA: TGCAGCGTTATAAGTAGCGGGGGTTACAATGAGCAGTTCTTC.

This clonotype is judged medium-sized. The CDR3, as DNA: TGTGCCAGCAGTCCTACCTACTACGAGCAGTACTTC. Protein: CASSPTYYEQYF. This chain joins TRBV6-6 and TRBJ2-7; D unclear. The germline V gene has CDR1 MNHNY and CDR2 SVGAGI (reference sequence). V was pared by 5 bases and J by 3 bases, with 8 bases between. This CDR3 is built from 12 residues.

This clonotype occurred many times. The chain recombines TRBV6-2 or TRBV6-3 with TRBJ2-1; 9 bases line up with TRBD1. Germline trimming cut 7 bases from V and 3 bases from J; bases unmatched to any gene: 7. The CDR3 has 15 amino acids. From germline, CDR1 is MNHEY and CDR2 SVGEGT. This CDR3 reads CASNKGQGRYNEQFF. CDR3 nucleotides: TGTGCCAGCAACAAGGGACAGGGCCGCTACAATGAGCAGTTCTTC.

This clonotype showed up many times. The chain is built from TRBV19 and TRBJ1-5, with no clear D. From germline, CDR1 is LNHDA and CDR2 SQIVND (reference sequence). V was trimmed by 6 bases and J by 4 bases, leaving 19 bases between them. The CDR3 is made up of 16 amino acids. CDR3 nucleotide sequence: TGTGCCAGTAGCCCGTTAAATTCGAGGAGGAATCAGCCCCAGCATTTT. Protein sequence: CASSPLNSRRNQPQHF. Supplemented by reference TRBV19 and TRBJ1-5, the full variable domain reads DGGITQSPKYLFRKEGQNVTLSCEQNLNHDAMYWYRQDPGQGLRLIYYSQIVNDFQKGDIAEGYSVSREKKESFPLTVTSAQKNPTAFYLCASSPLNSRRNQPQHFGDGTRLSIL.

This clonotype was observed at least ten times. The chain has TRBV2 and TRBJ2-1, with a tentative D call TRBD2 (5 bases). Germline V gene lookup returns CDR1 SNHLY and CDR2 FYNNEI. The V end was cut by 7 bases, the J end by 10 bases, with 14 bases between. The length of the CDR3 is 12 residues. The CDR3 region is CASNPGLQEQFF. The CDR3 coding sequence is TGTGCCAGCAATCCAGGACTCCAGGAGCAGTTCTTC.

There are many counts of this clonotype. The chain has TRBV19 and TRBJ1-6; D not resolved. Trimming cost V 4 bases and J 4 bases, with 8 bases left between them. CDR1 is LNHDA and CDR2 is SQIVND in the germline V gene (reference sequence). This CDR3 has 14 amino acids. CDR3 sequence reads: CASSSPEYNSPLHF. The CDR3 DNA follows: TGTGCCAGTAGTAGTCCGGAATATAATTCACCCCTCCACTTT.

There are many counts of this clonotype. The chain joins TRBV14 to TRBJ1-2; D call uncertain. Germline lookup yields CDR1 SGHDN and CDR2 FVKESK. Trimming pared 4 bases from V and 4 bases from J, leaving 13 bases between. CDR3 length: 14 residues. The CDR3 nucleotides are TGTGCCAGCAGCCTTGACGTCCGGAGCTATGGCTACACCTTC. This codes for CASSLDVRSYGYTF.

In its sample, this clonotype was seen many times. The J gene is TRBJ1-2, the V gene TRBV27, with D hard to call. CDR1 and CDR2 from the germline V gene are MNHEY and SMNVEV (reference sequence). Trimming cost V 0 bases and J 8 bases, with 10 bases left between them. CDR3 length: 13 residues. The CDR3 sequence: CASSLSGSLGYTF. The CDR3 nucleotides are TGTGCCAGCAGTTTATCGGGGAGTCTCGGCTACACCTTC.

The table lists this clonotype with a few counts. This chain connects TRBV19 to TRBJ1-5; D call uncertain. Germline V gene lookup returns CDR1 LNHDA and CDR2 SQIVND (reference sequence). This CDR3 spans 14 amino acids. V was shortened by 6 bases and J by 4 bases, with 13 bases between the two germline ends. The CDR3 coding sequence is TGTGCCAGTAGGTCATTAACGGAAAATCAGCCCCAGCATTTT. Its translation: CASRSLTENQPQHF.

In this sample, this clonotype turned up many times. V is TRBV6-5 and J is TRBJ1-1, with D perhaps matching TRBD1 (6 bases). The germline V and J ends were trimmed by 0 bases and 5 bases, with 16 bases remaining between them. CDR1 and CDR2 from the germline V gene are MNHEY and SVGAGI. The CDR3 extends over 16 amino acids. CDR3: CASSYSRWGASTEAFF. In nucleotides, the CDR3 is TGTGCCAGCAGTTACTCGAGATGGGGGGCAAGTACTGAAGCTTTCTTT.

This clonotype was counted many times. The chain recombines TRBV28 with TRBJ1-2; no clear D gene. V dropped 3 bases and J dropped 6 bases, with 5 bases sitting between them. CDR1 MDHEN and CDR2 SYDVKM come from the germline V gene. CDR3 size: 11 residues. The CDR3 nucleotides are TGTGCCAGCAGTTTGCCAGATGGCTACACCTTC. It encodes CASSLPDGYTF.

Judged by abundance, this clonotype is medium-sized. This rearrangement joins TRBV23-1 to TRBJ2-7, with TRBD1 matching over 10 bases. TRBV23-1 is marked as an open reading frame, function uncertain. J was trimmed by 6 bases and V by 0 bases; bases with no gene match: 8. There are 16 residues in the CDR3. CDR3 sequence: CASSQSSGQGNIEQYF. The CDR3 DNA reads TGCGCCAGCAGTCAATCGTCGGGACAGGGGAACATCGAGCAGTACTTC.

The chain is built from TRBV5-4 and TRBJ2-3; TRBD2 aligns across 8 bases. The germline gives CDR1 SGHNT, CDR2 YYREEE (reference sequence). The CDR3 covers 15 residues. Trimming cost V 1 base and J 2 bases; bases outside gene matches: 3. The CDR3 coding sequence is TGTGCCAGCAGCTTGAGCGGGGGTTTCACAGATACGCAGTATTTT. Protein: CASSLSGGFTDTQYF.

This clonotype was picked up many times. The chain is built from TRBV9 and TRBJ1-3; D perhaps matches TRBD1 (5 bases). This CDR3 comprises 15 residues. Germline CDR1 and CDR2: SGDLS and YYNGEE. The V and J ends lost 1 base and 8 bases respectively, with 16 bases between them. CDR3 amino acids: CASSVRFPQGDTIYF. CDR3 nucleotides: TGTGCCAGCAGCGTACGGTTCCCTCAGGGTGACACCATATATTTT.

This clonotype is labeled medium-sized (0.01 to 0.1%). This sequence joins TRBV20-1 and TRBJ1-5; the match to TRBD1 covers 9 bases. The CDR3 spans 16 residues. Trimming cost V 0 bases and J 3 bases; bases outside gene matches: 6. The germline CDR1 and CDR2 sequences are DFQATT and SNEGSKA (reference sequence). Here the CDR3 reads CSARDNDRGYNQPQHF. The CDR3 region has the DNA TGCAGTGCTAGAGATAACGACAGGGGGTACAATCAGCCCCAGCATTTT.

At least ten counts were recorded for this clonotype. The chain recombines TRBV20-1 with TRBJ2-5; D not certain. CDR3 size: 12 residues. The V gene's germline CDR1 is DFQATT and CDR2 SNEGSKA (reference sequence). Trimming cost V 1 base and J 2 bases, with 5 bases left between them. The DNA of the CDR3 is TGCAGTGCTAGAGCTCTGCAAGAGACCCAGTACTTC. Its protein is CSARALQETQYF.

At least ten counts were recorded for this clonotype. The V gene is TRBV3-1, the J gene TRBJ1-2, with TRBD1 as a possible D gene (6 bases). V was shortened by 5 bases and J by 4 bases, with 14 bases between the two germline ends. From germline, CDR1 is LGHDT and CDR2 YNNKEL (reference sequence). The CDR3 covers 14 residues. CDR3 DNA: TGTGCCAGCAGCTCACAGGGAAGAAGCTATGGCTACACCTTC. Protein sequence: CASSSQGRSYGYTF.

By share of the sample, this clonotype is medium-sized (0.01 to 0.1%). J is TRBJ1-1 and V is TRBV5-1; unclear D gene. The germline gives CDR1 SGHRS, CDR2 YFSETQ. This CDR3 is 14 amino acids long. The V and J ends lost 4 bases and 0 bases respectively, with 10 bases between them. This CDR3 reads CASSARTVNTEAFF. The CDR3 DNA is TGCGCCAGCAGCGCCCGGACGGTGAACACTGAAGCTTTCTTT.

This clonotype was detected ten times or more. This sequence joins TRBV11-1 and TRBJ1-1; D not certain. Per germline, CDR1 SGHAT and CDR2 FQDESV (reference sequence). Deletions cut 1 base from V and 0 bases from J, with 9 bases between. The CDR3 contains 15 residues. The DNA of the CDR3 is TGTGCCAGCAGCTTAGATTTTGGGTTGAACACTGAAGCTTTCTTT. Translating it yields CASSLDFGLNTEAFF.